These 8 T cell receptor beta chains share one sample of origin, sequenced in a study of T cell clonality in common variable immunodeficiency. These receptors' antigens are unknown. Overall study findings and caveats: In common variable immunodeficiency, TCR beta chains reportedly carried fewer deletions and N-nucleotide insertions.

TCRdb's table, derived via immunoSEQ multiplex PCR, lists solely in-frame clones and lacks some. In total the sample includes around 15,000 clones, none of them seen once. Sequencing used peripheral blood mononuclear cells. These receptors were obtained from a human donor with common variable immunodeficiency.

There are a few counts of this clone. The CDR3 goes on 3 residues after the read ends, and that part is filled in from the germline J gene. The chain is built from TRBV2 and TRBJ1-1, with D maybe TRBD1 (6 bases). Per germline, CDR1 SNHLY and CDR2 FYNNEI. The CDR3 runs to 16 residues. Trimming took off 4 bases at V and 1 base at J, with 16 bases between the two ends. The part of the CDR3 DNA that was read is TGTGCCAGCAGTGTAGGACAAGGGGGAGCGAACACTGAA. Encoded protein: CASSVGQGGANTE. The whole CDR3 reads CASSVGQGGANTEAFF.

The CDR3 region is CASSIWGEPYNEQFF. Partial CDR3 DNA: TGTGCCAGTAGTATTTGGGGGGAGCCCTACAATGAG. The rearrangement uses TRBV19 and TRBJ2-1; a weak D match, TRBD2 (6 bases). The CDR3 end is not reached by the read, which stops 3 residues before it; the germline J gene fills it in. The CDR3 is 15 amino acids. The V end lost 3 bases, the J end lost 2 bases, and 11 bases lay between the germline ends. Germline CDR1 reads LNHDA; CDR2 reads SQIVND (reference sequence).

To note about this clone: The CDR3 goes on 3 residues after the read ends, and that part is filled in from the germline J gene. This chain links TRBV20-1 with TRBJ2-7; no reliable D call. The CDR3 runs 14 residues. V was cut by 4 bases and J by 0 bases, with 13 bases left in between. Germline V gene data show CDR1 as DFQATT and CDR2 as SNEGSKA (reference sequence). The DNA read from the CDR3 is TGCAGTGCTACCCCTGCGGTTAGCTCCTACGAG. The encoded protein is CSATPAVSSYE. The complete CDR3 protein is CSATPAVSSYEQYF.

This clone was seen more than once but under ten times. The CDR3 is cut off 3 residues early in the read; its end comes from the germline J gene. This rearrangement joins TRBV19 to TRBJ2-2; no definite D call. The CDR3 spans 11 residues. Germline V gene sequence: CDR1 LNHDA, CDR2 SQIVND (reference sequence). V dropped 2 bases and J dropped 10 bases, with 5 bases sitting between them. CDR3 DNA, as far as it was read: TGTGCCAGTAGTATATGGCCGGAG. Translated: CASSIWPE. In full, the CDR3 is CASSIWPELFF.

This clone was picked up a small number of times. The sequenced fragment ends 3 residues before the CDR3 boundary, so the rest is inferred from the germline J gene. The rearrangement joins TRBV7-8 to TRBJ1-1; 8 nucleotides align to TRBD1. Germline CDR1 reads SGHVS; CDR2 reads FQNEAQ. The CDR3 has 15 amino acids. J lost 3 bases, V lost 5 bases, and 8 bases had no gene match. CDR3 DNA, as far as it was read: TGTGCCAGCAGCCCCGGGACAGGCCATTACACTGAA. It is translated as CASSPGTGHYTE. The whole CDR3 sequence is CASSPGTGHYTEAFF.

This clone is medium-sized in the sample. Incomplete CDR3 DNA: TGTGCCAGCAGCGTAACGCGGGGATCTGGAAACACC. The encoded protein is CASSVTRGSGNT. The whole CDR3 sequence reads CASSVTRGSGNTIYF. This sequence joins TRBV9 and TRBJ1-3; D not certain. The CDR3 end falls 3 residues outside the read, so it is completed with the germline J gene. V was pared by 1 base and J by 1 base, with 9 bases between. The CDR3 sequence is 15 residues long. CDR1 and CDR2 (germline): SGDLS, YYNGEE. Together with reference TRBV9 and TRBJ1-3, the CDR3 gives the full variable domain: DSGVTQTPKHLITATGQRVTLRCSPRSGDLSVYWYQQSLDQGLQFLIQYYNGEERAKGNILERFSAQQFPDLHSELNLSSLELGDSALYFCASSVTRGSGNTIYFGEGSWLTVV.

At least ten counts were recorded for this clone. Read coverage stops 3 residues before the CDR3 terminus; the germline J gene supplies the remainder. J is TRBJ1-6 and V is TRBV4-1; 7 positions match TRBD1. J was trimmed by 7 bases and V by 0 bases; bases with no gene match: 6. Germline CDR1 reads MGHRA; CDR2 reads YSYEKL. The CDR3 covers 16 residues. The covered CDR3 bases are TGCGCCAGCAGCCAAGAGGAGGGACAGAGGAATTCACCC. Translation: CASSQEEGQRNSP. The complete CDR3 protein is CASSQEEGQRNSPLHF.

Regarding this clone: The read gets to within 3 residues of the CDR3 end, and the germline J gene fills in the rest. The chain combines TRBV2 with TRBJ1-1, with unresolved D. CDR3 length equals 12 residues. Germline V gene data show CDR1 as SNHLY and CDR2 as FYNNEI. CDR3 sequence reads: CASNPEGIGAFF. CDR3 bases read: TGTGCCAGCAACCCCGAGGGTATTGGG.